This T cell receptor beta chain appears in the sequencing data of a study of post-analysis software for immune sequencing data. Study as a whole: Patients with relapsing-remitting, secondary progressive and progressive-relapsing multiple sclerosis courses were all represented. The study, taken as a whole, reports: Under the F measure, samples that were prepared in one batch clustered strongly together. People with multiple sclerosis had a significantly lower normalized Chao1 diversity than controls did. Controls showed lower frequencies than patients for roughly five TRBV segments, and TRBV5-6, TRBV5-1 and TRBV20-1 were among these.

Worth noting for this clonotype: As yet, its antigen is unknown.

cDNA libraries of TCR beta carried unique molecular identifiers. With about 0.95 to 10 million T cells as the source, roughly 0.5 million cDNA molecules resulted. TCRdb passed the PCR reads through MiXCR, listing each CDR3 protein once. The table lists about 380,000 distinct CDR3 sequences, roughly 36% of them singletons. V dropped 1 base and J dropped 2 bases, with 7 bases sitting between them. Germline CDR1 reads SGHTA; CDR2 reads FQGTGA. The CDR3 has 14 amino acids. The sequence came from a girl between 5 and 17 years old with multiple sclerosis. The sample comprised blood. The rearrangement uses TRBV7-3 and TRBJ2-3; D ambiguous. CDR3: CASSLRKTTDTQYF. As DNA, the CDR3 is TGTGCCAGCAGCTTAAGGAAAACCACAGATACGCAGTATTTT.